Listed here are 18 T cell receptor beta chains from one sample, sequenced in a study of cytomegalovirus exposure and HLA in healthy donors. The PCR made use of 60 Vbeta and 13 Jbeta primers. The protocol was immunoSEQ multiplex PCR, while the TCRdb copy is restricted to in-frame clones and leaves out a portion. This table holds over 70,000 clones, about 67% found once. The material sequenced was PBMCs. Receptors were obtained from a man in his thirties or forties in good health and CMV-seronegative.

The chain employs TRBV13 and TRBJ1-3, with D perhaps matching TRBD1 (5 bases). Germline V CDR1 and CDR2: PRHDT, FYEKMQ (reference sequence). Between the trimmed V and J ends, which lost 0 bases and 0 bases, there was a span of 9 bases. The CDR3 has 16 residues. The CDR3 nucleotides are TGTGCCAGCAGCTTAGGCGACAGCCGCTCTGGAAACACCATATATTTT. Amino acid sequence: CASSLGDSRSGNTIYF.

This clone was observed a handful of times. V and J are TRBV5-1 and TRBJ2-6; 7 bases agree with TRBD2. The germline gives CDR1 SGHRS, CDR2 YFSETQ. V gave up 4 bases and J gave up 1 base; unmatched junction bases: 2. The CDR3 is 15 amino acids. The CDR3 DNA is TGCGCCAGCAGCGGCGGGGGATCTGGGGCCAACGTCCTGACTTTC. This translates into CASSGGGSGANVLTF.

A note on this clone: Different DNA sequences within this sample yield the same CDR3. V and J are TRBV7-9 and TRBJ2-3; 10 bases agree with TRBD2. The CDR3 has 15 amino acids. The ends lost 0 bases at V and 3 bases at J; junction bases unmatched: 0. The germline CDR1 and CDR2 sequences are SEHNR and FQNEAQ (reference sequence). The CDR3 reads CASSLAAGGTDTQYF. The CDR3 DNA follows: TGTGCCAGCAGCTTAGCAGCGGGAGGGACAGATACGCAGTATTTT.

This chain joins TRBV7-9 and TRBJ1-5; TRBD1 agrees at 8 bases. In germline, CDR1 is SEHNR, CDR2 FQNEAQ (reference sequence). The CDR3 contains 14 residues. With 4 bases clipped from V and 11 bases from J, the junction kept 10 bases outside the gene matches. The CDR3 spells CASSSQGVGEAQHF. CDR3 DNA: TGTGCCAGCAGCTCACAGGGGGTCGGGGAAGCCCAGCATTTT. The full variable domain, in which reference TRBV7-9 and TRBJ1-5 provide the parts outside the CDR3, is DTGVSQNPRHKITKRGQNVTFRCDPISEHNRLYWYRQTLGQGPEFLTYFQNEAQLEKSRLLSDRFSAERPKGSFSTLEIQRTEQGDSAMYLCASSSQGVGEAQHFGDGTRLSIL.

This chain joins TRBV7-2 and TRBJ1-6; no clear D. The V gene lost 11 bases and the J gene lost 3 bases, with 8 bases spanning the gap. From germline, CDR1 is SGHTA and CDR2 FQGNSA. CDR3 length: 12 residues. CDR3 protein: CAAGDYNSPLHF. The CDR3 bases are TGTGCCGCCGGGGACTATAATTCACCCCTCCACTTT.

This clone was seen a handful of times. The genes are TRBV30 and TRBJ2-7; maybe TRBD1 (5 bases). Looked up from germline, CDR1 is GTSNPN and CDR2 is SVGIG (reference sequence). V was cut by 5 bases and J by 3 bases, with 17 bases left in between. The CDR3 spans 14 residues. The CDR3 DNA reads TGTGCCTGGGACCCTGGGGCAGGCCTCTACGAGCAGTACTTC. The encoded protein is CAWDPGAGLYEQYF.

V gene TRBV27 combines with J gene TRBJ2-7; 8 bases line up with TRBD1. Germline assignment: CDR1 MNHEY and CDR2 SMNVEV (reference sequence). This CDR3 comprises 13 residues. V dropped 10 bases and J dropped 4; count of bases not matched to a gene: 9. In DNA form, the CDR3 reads TGTGCCACTCGACAGGGGCAGTCGTACGAGCAGTACTTC. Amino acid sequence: CATRQGQSYEQYF.

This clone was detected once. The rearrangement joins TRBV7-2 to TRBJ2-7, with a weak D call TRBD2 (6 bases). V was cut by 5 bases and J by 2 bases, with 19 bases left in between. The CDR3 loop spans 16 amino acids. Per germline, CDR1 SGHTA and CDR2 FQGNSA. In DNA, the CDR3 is TGTGCCAGCAGCCACAAAGGAGGGATTCATACCTACGAGCAGTACTTC. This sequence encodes CASSHKGGIHTYEQYF.

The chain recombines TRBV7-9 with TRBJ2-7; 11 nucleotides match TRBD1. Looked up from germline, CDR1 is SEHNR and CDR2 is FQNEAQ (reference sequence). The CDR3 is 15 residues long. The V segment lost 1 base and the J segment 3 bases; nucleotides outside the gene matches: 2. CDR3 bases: TGTGCCAGCAGCTTAGGGACAGGGGGCCGCTACGAGCAGTACTTC. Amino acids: CASSLGTGGRYEQYF. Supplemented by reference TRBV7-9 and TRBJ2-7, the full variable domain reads DTGVSQNPRHKITKRGQNVTFRCDPISEHNRLYWYRQTLGQGPEFLTYFQNEAQLEKSRLLSDRFSAERPKGSFSTLEIQRTEQGDSAMYLCASSLGTGGRYEQYFGPGTRLTVT.

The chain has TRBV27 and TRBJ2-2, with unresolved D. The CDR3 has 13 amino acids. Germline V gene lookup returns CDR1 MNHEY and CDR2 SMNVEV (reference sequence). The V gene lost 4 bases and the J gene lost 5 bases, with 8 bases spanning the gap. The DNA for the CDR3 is TGTGCCAGCAGTTCCCGACTGACCGGGGAGCTGTTTTTT. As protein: CASSSRLTGELFF.

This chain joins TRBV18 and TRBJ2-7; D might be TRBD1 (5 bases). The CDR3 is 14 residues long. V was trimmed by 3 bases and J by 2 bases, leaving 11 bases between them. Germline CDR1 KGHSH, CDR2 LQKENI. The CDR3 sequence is CASSPDSVTYEQYF. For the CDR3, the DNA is TGTGCCAGCTCACCTGACAGCGTTACCTACGAGCAGTACTTC. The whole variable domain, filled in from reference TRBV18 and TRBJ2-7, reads NAGVMQNPRHLVRRRGQEARLRCSPMKGHSHVYWYRQLPEEGLKFMVYLQKENIIDESGMPKERFSAEFPKEGPSILRIQQVVRGDSAAYFCASSPDSVTYEQYFGPGTRLTVT.

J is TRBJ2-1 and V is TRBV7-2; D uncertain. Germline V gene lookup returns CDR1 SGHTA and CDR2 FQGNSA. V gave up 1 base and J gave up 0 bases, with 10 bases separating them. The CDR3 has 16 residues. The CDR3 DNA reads TGTGCCAGCAGCTTAGTGGTTGCCAGCTCCTACAATGAGCAGTTCTTC. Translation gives CASSLVVASSYNEQFF.

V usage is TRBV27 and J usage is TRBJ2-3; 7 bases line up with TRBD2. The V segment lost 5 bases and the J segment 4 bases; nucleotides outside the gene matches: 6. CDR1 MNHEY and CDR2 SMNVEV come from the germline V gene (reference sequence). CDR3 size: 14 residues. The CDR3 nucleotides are TGTGCCAGCAGTCAGCGGGATAGTGCAGATACGCAGTATTTT. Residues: CASSQRDSADTQYF.

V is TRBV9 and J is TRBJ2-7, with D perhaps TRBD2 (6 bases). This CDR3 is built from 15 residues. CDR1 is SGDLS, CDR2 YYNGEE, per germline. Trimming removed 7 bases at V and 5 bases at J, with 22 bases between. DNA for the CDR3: TGTGCCAGCGCGCCACGGGACTCCCGGAGAGACGAGCAGTACTTC. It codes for CASAPRDSRRDEQYF.

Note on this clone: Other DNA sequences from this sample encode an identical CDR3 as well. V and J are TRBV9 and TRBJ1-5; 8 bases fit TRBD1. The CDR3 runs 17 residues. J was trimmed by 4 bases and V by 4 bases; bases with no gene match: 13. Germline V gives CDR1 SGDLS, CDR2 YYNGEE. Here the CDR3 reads CASSSGQGSGSNQPQHF. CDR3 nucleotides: TGTGCCAGCAGCTCCGGACAGGGATCAGGGAGTAATCAGCCCCAGCATTTT.

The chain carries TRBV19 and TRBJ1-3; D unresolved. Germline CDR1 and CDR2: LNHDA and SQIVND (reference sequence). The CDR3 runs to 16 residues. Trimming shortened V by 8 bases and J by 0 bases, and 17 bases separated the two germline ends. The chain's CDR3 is CASRGEKSYSGNTIYF. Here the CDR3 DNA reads TGTGCCAGTCGCGGTGAAAAATCCTACTCTGGAAACACCATATATTTT.

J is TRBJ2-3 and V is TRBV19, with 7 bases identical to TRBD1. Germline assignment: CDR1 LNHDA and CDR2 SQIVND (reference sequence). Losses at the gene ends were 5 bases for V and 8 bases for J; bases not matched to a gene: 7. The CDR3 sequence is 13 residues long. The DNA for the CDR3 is TGTGCCAGTAGTTCCAAGACAGGGACTACGCAGTATTTT. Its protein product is CASSSKTGTTQYF.

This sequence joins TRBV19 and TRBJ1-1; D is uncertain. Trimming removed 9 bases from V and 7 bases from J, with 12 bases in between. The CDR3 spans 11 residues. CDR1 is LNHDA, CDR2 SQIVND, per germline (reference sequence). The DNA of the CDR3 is TGTGCCAGCGGGGAGGCAGATGAAGCTTTCTTT. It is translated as CASGEADEAFF.